This T cell receptor (beta chain) was documented in a study of blood T cells in healthy people across ages. This clonotype came up a few times. PCR was performed a second time for about 6 to 12 cycles using a sample-barcoded 5' primer and a J-beta primer mix. Template switching added a 12-random-nucleotide identifier to every cDNA molecule. TCRdb used MiXCR to reprocess the 5' RACE reads, holding one entry per CDR3 protein. Seen here are about 810,000 distinct CDR3 sequences, roughly 40% observed once, and the top ten hold 10% to 15%. The germline V gene has CDR1 MRHNA and CDR2 SNTAGT. The V end was cut by 4 bases, the J end by 14 bases, with 19 bases between. CDR3 size: 13 residues.

This sequence was found in a man aged 18 to 29 in good health. The source material was blood. The chain is built from TRBV6-4 and TRBJ2-3; D is ambiguous. DNA for the CDR3: TGTGCCAGCAGTGCCCAATGGTCCTACTTGTGGTATTTT. It encodes CASSAQWSYLWYF.